This T cell receptor beta chain was captured in a study of Graves' ophthalmopathy and Graves' hyperthyroidism. Study conclusions and caveats: The model forecast ophthalmopathy progression, reaching under 71% sensitivity and approximately 72% specificity. Blood also harbored most expanded thyroid clonotypes above 0.001 frequency.

This clonotype has a count of ten or more. The target antigen is unknown. CDR3 length: 16 residues. V was pared by 3 bases and J by 4 bases, with 5 bases of the junction left unmatched. CDR1 and CDR2 from the germline V gene are SGHRS and YFSETQ. RNA transcripts were the source from which TCR beta CDR3 regions were amplified. Second-round multiplex PCR followed a first-round RT-PCR using HTBI primers. MiXCR, applied by TCRdb to the multiplex PCR reads, yields one record per CDR3 protein. This table has roughly 60,000 distinct CDR3 sequences, about half appearing once. A duration under 3 months, NOSPECS ≥4, CAS ≥3 and moderate-to-severe activity characterized the donors with ophthalmopathy. As diagnostic evidence, clinical symptoms, serum thyroxine, TRAb, thyroid ultrasound and orbital computed tomography were relied upon.

The V call is TRBV5-1, the J call TRBJ2-3; 13 bases align to TRBD2. The source is an adult woman with Graves' ophthalmopathy. Sequences were obtained from peripheral blood. The CDR3: CASSSWTSGSADTQYF. CDR3 sequence (DNA): TGCGCCAGCAGCTCTTGGACTAGCGGGAGTGCAGATACGCAGTATTTT.